Following are 8 T cell receptor beta chains from one sample sequenced in a study of T cell responses to AZD1222 COVID-19 vaccine. The assay was immunoSEQ multiplex PCR, and TCRdb's table has in-frame clones only and misses some. This table has more than 110,000 clones, about 91% appearing once. This specimen was peripheral blood, taken on day 0 of AZD1222 vaccination. The receptors shown here come from an adult in good health.

The chain combines TRBV5-6 with TRBJ1-3; a weak D match, TRBD1 (6 bases). Germline assignment: CDR1 SGHDT and CDR2 YYEEEE. Between the trimmed V and J ends, which lost 1 base and 1 base, there was a span of 6 bases. The CDR3 runs to 14 residues. The CDR3 here is CASSLTGSGNTIYF. For the CDR3, the DNA is TGTGCCAGCAGCTTGACAGGGTCTGGAAACACCATATATTTT.

The rearrangement uses TRBV30 and TRBJ1-5; 7 bases align to TRBD1. Germline CDR1 and CDR2: GTSNPN and SVGIG (reference sequence). V lost 1 base and J lost 3; bases outside the gene matches: 6. CDR3 length: 15 residues. CDR3 DNA: TGTGCCTGGAGTGATCTGGACAGGCTCAATCAGCCCCAGCATTTT. Its translation is CAWSDLDRLNQPQHF.

The J gene is TRBJ1-1, the V gene TRBV5-1; D is ambiguous. The CDR3 sequence is 14 residues long. CDR1 and CDR2 (germline): SGHRS, YFSETQ. With 0 bases removed from V and 4 bases from J, the gap between germline ends came to 10 bases. For the CDR3, the DNA is TGCGCCAGCAGCTTGGGGTGGGGATCCACTGAAGCTTTCTTT. It translates to CASSLGWGSTEAFF.

This rearrangement joins TRBV4-2 to TRBJ1-1, with D hard to call. Trimming took off 2 bases at V and 5 bases at J, with 15 bases between the two ends. The CDR3 length is 15 residues. Per the germline V gene, CDR1 is LGHNA and CDR2 is YNFKEQ. This CDR3 is CASSQPINGKTEAFF. CDR3 coding DNA: TGTGCCAGCAGCCAACCTATCAATGGTAAGACTGAAGCTTTCTTT.

The J gene is TRBJ1-5, the V gene TRBV4-1; D call uncertain. CDR1 and CDR2 (germline): MGHRA, YSYEKL. The CDR3 spans 14 residues. Trimming removed 3 bases from V and 0 bases from J, with 6 bases in between. The CDR3, as DNA: TGCGCCAGCAGCCAGGGAAGTAGCAATCAGCCCCAGCATTTT. Protein: CASSQGSSNQPQHF.

The V and J genes are TRBV4-1 and TRBJ2-3, with D unclear. The V and J ends lost 1 base and 11 bases respectively, with 10 bases between them. The CDR3 loop spans 12 amino acids. Germline-derived CDR1 and CDR2 are MGHRA and YSYEKL. CDR3 residues: CASSQARLRQYF. In DNA, the CDR3 is TGCGCCAGCAGCCAAGCAAGGTTGAGGCAGTATTTT.

This chain uses TRBV2 with TRBJ1-5; D gene ambiguous. Germline V CDR1 and CDR2: SNHLY, FYNNEI. The CDR3 contains 14 residues. V was pared by 2 bases and J by 4 bases, with 9 bases between. Here the CDR3 reads CASSEPWGNQPQHF. The CDR3 nucleotides are TGTGCCAGCAGTGAACCTTGGGGAAATCAGCCCCAGCATTTT.

The gene calls are TRBV18 and TRBJ1-1; D may be TRBD1 (6 bases). Germline CDR1 is KGHSH and CDR2 is LQKENI. The CDR3 is 14 amino acids. V was pared by 6 bases and J by 1 base, with 12 bases between. The CDR3, as DNA: TGTGCCAGCTCCACCACACAGGGGAACACTGAAGCTTTCTTT. It encodes CASSTTQGNTEAFF.